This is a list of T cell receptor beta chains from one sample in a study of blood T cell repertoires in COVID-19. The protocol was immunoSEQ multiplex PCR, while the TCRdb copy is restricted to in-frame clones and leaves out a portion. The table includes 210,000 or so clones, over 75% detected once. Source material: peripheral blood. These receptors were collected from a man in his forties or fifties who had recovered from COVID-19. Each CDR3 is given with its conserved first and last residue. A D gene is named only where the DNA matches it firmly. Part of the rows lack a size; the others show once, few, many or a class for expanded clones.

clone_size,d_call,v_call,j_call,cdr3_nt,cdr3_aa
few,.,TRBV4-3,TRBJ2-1,TGCGCCAGCAGCCAAGTAGGGGGACTATCCCAATATAATGAGCAGTTCTTC,CASSQVGGLSQYNEQFF
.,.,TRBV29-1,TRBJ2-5,TGCAGCGTTCGCGGGTCGCAAGAGACCCAGTACTTC,CSVRGSQETQYF
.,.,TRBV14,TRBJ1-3,TGTGCCAGCAGCCATACCGGAGAAGGAAACACCATATATTTT,CASSHTGEGNTIYF
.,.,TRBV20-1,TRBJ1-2,TGCAGTGCTAGTTCCAGGGAGGGCTATGGCTACACCTTC,CSASSREGYGYTF
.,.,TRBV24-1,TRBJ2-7,TGTGCCACCAGTGACGAGGCGGTACGAGGGCAGTACTTC,CATSDEAVRGQYF
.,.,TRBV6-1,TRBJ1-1,TGTGCCAGCAGTGCAGACACTGAAGCTTTCTTT,CASSADTEAFF
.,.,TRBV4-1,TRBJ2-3,TGCGCCAGCAGCCCCGATAGCGGACCTAGAGGCTCGGATACGCAGTATTTT,CASSPDSGPRGSDTQYF
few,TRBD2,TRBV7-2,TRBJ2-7,TGTGCCAGCAGCTTAGCGCTAGCGGGAGTCCACGAGCAGTACTTC,CASSLALAGVHEQYF
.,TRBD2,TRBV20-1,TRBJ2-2,TGCAGTGCTAGTCGACTAGCGGTTAACGCCGGGGAGCTGTTTTTT,CSASRLAVNAGELFF
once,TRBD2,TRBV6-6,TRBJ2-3,TGTGCCAGCAGTCAGCCCCGATCACTAGCGGGAGTGGATACGCAGTATTTT,CASSQPRSLAGVDTQYF
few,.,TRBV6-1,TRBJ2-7,TGTGCCAGCAGTGATGGTGGAGGCAGGGGCGCGAAGCAGTACTTC,CASSDGGGRGAKQYF
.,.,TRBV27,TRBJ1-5,TGTGCCAGCAGTTCGATGCCACGGGAGCCCCAGCATTTT,CASSSMPREPQHF
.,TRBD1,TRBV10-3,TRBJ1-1,TGTGCCATCAGTGAGTCCCCGGGACAGGGGGCCACTGAAGCTTTCTTT,CAISESPGQGATEAFF
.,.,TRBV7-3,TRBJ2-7,TGTGCCAGCAGCTTATCCGCAGGCTCCTACGAGCAGTACTTC,CASSLSAGSYEQYF